This T cell receptor (beta chain) was retrieved from a study of graft-versus-host responses after intestinal transplantation. Study in general: Among the recipients, transplants were multivisceral, liver-intestinal, or isolated intestinal. The recipients all started with anti-thymocyte globulin induction and then took tacrolimus and steroids for 3 to 4 years. General study points: With peak circulating GvH clone levels came an association with early post-transplant HvG declines. Researchers found GvH clones in recipient marrow, and some showed up first in ileum or blood.

Comments on this clone: Its specificity is unknown.

Produced via immunoSEQ multiplex PCR; TCRdb's table is partial and in-frame only. This sample yields about 45,000 clones, of which 91% are seen a single time; around 4.8% belongs to the top ten. V gave up 4 bases and J gave up 1 base, with 12 bases separating them. CDR1 and CDR2 from the germline V gene are SGHDT and YYEEEE. The CDR3 has 15 residues. J is TRBJ2-1 and V is TRBV5-6; either TRBD1 or TRBD2 may fit D (5 bases each). The source material was PBMCs, sampled 524 days after transplant. The TCR sequence derives from a human patient who received an intestinal transplant, so some T cells may come from the graft donor. The CDR3 spells CASSVGPQSYNEQFF. In DNA, the CDR3 is TGTGCCAGCAGCGTGGGACCCCAGTCCTACAATGAGCAGTTCTTC.